The present TCR beta chain was sequenced within a study of T cell responses to AZD1222 COVID-19 vaccine. Only in-frame clones appear in the TCRdb table, and some are missing; sequencing was by immunoSEQ multiplex PCR. Among 150,000 to 200,000 clones listed, approximately 93% were seen once. Between the trimmed V and J ends, which lost 2 bases and 2 bases, there was a span of 7 bases. CDR3 length: 14 amino acids. Per germline, CDR1 ENHRY and CDR2 SYGVKD. The sample was peripheral blood, taken 28 days after the second AZD1222 dose. This TCR came from an adult who received the AZD1222 COVID-19 vaccine. The chain recombines TRBV10-3 with TRBJ1-5; possibly TRBD1 for D (5 bases). Here the CDR3 DNA reads TGTGCCATCAGTGAGGGGGCAGGCAATCAGCCCCAGCATTTT. As protein: CAISEGAGNQPQHF.